This paragraph covers one TCR beta chain sequence. Other DNA sequences from this sample encode an identical CDR3 as well. The record originates from a study of blood T cell repertoires in COVID-19. Repertoires were generated with immunoSEQ multiplex PCR, while TCRdb's copy carries only in-frame clones and drops some. The table records tens of thousands of clones, roughly nine tenths of them present only once. Trimming took off 4 bases at V and 3 bases at J, with 12 bases between the two ends. The CDR3 is 14 residues long. CDR1 MNHNY and CDR2 SVGAGI come from the germline V gene (reference sequence). V gene TRBV6-6 combines with J gene TRBJ1-2, with D possibly TRBD1 on 5 matching bases. This receptor was identified in a woman aged 55 to 70 with COVID-19, enrolled during active disease. Sequencing was done on a sample of peripheral blood. CDR3: CASSLRGLDYGYTF. For the CDR3, the DNA is TGTGCCAGCAGTTTGCGGGGGTTGGACTATGGCTACACCTTC.